This is a list of T cell receptor beta chains from one sample in a study of T cell repertoires in cytomegalovirus infection. Via MiXCR, TCRdb re-called the reads, giving one row per CDR3 protein. The sample contains 450,000 to 600,000 distinct CDR3 sequences, roughly 12% of which appear only once. The sequencing sample was made of PBMCs. Source of these receptors: a human donor in good health (CMV status not recorded). Some clones in this sample may be carry-over from other donors' samples. Each CDR3 is given with its conserved first and last residue.

V gene: TRBV7-8; CDR3 protein: CASSPRNPRLTDEQYF
V gene: TRBV7-3; CDR3 protein: CASSSTGAGGETQYF
V gene: TRBV7-9; CDR3 protein: CASSSDRGRSYEQYF
V gene: TRBV3-1; CDR3 protein: CASSQARELHF
V gene: TRBV12-3/TRBV12-4; CDR3 protein: CASSLERPAIQETQYF
V gene: TRBV24-1; CDR3 protein: CATSDPRETQYF
V gene: TRBV7-8; CDR3 protein: CASSFTGGADNQPQHF
V gene: TRBV20-1; CDR3 protein: CSALVGRTAQYF
V gene: TRBV7-9; CDR3 protein: CASSFDGIRDTQYF
V gene: TRBV7-3; CDR3 protein: CASSPELAAVETQYF
V gene: TRBV7-9; CDR3 protein: CASSLVQGTYNEQFF
V gene: TRBV20-1; CDR3 protein: CSAPDTTYEQYF
V gene: TRBV20-1; CDR3 protein: CSARGAGLYGYTF
V gene: TRBV7-2; CDR3 protein: CASSFLTGTDTQYF
V gene: TRBV6-5; CDR3 protein: CASSYRFLGAGFQETQYF
V gene: TRBV11-2; CDR3 protein: CASSDSGRATEQYF
V gene: TRBV19; CDR3 protein: CASSIDLDSSYNEQFF
V gene: TRBV12-3/TRBV12-4; CDR3 protein: CASSLAGALRTEAFF
V gene: TRBV5-8; CDR3 protein: CASSSRGTVETQYF
V gene: TRBV14; CDR3 protein: CASSQSISGTYTDTQYF
V gene: TRBV19; CDR3 protein: CASSIRTGPGEGYTF
V gene: TRBV6-1; CDR3 protein: CASSLNGQGPYGYTF
V gene: TRBV14; CDR3 protein: CASSLSRGTFEVFF
V gene: TRBV9; CDR3 protein: CASSPLTPEGTDTQYF
V gene: TRBV29-1; CDR3 protein: CSVASGSMETQYF
V gene: TRBV2; CDR3 protein: CASNKINGRRPQHF
V gene: TRBV4-2; CDR3 protein: CASRGQGSSYNSPLHF
V gene: TRBV2; CDR3 protein: CASTLDPNTGELFF
V gene: TRBV7-9; CDR3 protein: CASSFIRSGDEQYF
V gene: TRBV2; CDR3 protein: CASRLLVPYGYTF
V gene: TRBV20-1; CDR3 protein: CSARDEGTPSFWGNQPQHF
V gene: TRBV10-3; CDR3 protein: CAISEMNEQYF
V gene: TRBV20-1; CDR3 protein: CSGGRGLAGVGEQFF
V gene: TRBV20-1; CDR3 protein: CSARLPRDGSNQPQHF
V gene: TRBV7-6; CDR3 protein: CASSLMWRGASRSDTQYF
V gene: TRBV4-2; CDR3 protein: CASSRGQAANYGYTF